This entry is about one T cell receptor beta chain. The antigen remains undetermined. One end of the junction does not line up with germline, which may come from a read error. The library came from three nested PCR rounds adapted from ARM-PCR protocols. Each CDR3 protein is one row after TCRdb ran MiXCR on the multiplex PCR reads. The data contain 75,000 to 90,000 distinct CDR3 sequences, more than 65% of them singletons. The CDR3 extends over 12 amino acids. Germline V gene data show CDR1 as KGHDR and CDR2 as SFDVKD. This entry comes from a study of tumor and adjacent non-tumor tissue in lung cancer. General study findings and limits: Shorter survival was associated with higher TCR diversity in tumors. Significantly higher TCR diversity was found in tumor than normal lung.

This sample's RNA came from whole unsorted tissue. Distant lung tissue was collected more than 3 cm away from the tumor edge. Chemotherapy-naive patients with new lung cancer underwent thoracic surgery in China, August–late 2014. This chain uses TRBV24-1 with TRBJ2-3; tentatively, D is TRBD1 (6 bases). The clonotype originates from a woman between 45 and 60 years old with non-small cell lung cancer. Sequencing used distant non-tumor lung tissue. CDR3: CATNAQGDTQYF. The DNA of the CDR3 is TGTGCCACCAATGCACAGGGAGATACGCAATATTTT.